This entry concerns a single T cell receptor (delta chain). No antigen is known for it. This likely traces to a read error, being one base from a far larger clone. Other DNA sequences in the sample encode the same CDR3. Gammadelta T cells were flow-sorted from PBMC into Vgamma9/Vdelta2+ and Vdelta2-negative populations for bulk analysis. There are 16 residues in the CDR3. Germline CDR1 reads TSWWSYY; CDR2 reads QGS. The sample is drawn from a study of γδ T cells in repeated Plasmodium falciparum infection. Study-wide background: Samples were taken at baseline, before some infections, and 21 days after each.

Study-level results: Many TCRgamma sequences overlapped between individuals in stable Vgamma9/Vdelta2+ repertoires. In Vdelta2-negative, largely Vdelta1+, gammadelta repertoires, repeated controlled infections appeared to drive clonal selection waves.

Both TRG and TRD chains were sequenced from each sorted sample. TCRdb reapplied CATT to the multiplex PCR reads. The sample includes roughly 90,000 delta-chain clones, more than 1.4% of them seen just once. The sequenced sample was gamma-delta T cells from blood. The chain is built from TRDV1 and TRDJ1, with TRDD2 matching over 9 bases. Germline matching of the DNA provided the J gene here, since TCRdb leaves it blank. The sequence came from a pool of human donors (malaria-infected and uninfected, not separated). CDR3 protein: CALGGFLPTAKKKLIF. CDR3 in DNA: TGCGCTCTTGGGGGTTTCCTTCCTACGGCCAAGAAGAAACTCATCTTT.